A single sample is the source of the 26 T cell receptor beta chains below, sequenced in a study of T cell changes during pregnancy in multiple sclerosis. This table comes from immunoSEQ multiplex PCR, and its TCRdb copy is limited to in-frame clones, with some not included. Seen here are tens of thousands of clones, around 91% observed once, and the top ten hold approximately 1.3%. The material was peripheral blood, obtained after pregnancy. Receptor source: a female donor in good health, enrolled as a control in a pregnancy study.

This clone has only one observation. The V gene is TRBV15, the J gene TRBJ2-5, with 11 positions matching TRBD2. The germline V gene encodes CDR1 LNHNV and CDR2 YYDKDF (reference sequence). Trimming cost V 0 bases and J 4 bases; bases outside gene matches: 1. The CDR3 runs 15 residues. CDR3 nucleotides: TGTGCCACCAGCAGAGATCTAGCGGGGGGAGAGACCCAGTACTTC. It encodes CATSRDLAGGETQYF.

The chain uses TRBV30 and TRBJ1-1; 7 bases align to TRBD1. Per the germline V gene, CDR1 is GTSNPN and CDR2 is SVGIG (reference sequence). This CDR3 has 14 amino acids. With V trimmed by 5 bases and J by 4 bases, 10 bases remained unmatched. The CDR3 reads CAWAGTDWGTEAFF. The CDR3 DNA reads as TGTGCCTGGGCCGGGACAGACTGGGGCACTGAAGCTTTCTTT.

The chain combines TRBV5-1 with TRBJ1-2; weak D call: TRBD1 (5 bases). Germline V gene lookup returns CDR1 SGHRS and CDR2 YFSETQ. Trimming took off 0 bases at V and 7 bases at J, with 10 bases between the two ends. The CDR3 contains 13 residues. CDR3 sequence: CASSLEGTGGYTF. CDR3 coding DNA: TGCGCCAGCAGCTTGGAGGGGACTGGTGGCTACACCTTC.

This CDR3 reads CASSTPQGGNTIYF. In DNA, the CDR3 is TGTGCCAGCAGCACACCCCAGGGTGGAAACACCATATATTTT. The V and J genes are TRBV5-4 and TRBJ1-3, with D tentatively TRBD1 (5 bases). The CDR3 runs 14 residues. Germline assignment: CDR1 SGHNT and CDR2 YYREEE (reference sequence). V was shortened by 4 bases and J by 3 bases, with 11 bases between the two germline ends.

The chain carries TRBV2 and TRBJ1-3; maybe TRBD1 (5 bases). Trimming removed 8 bases from V and 2 bases from J, with 10 bases in between. The germline gives CDR1 SNHLY, CDR2 FYNNEI. The CDR3 is made up of 13 amino acids. The CDR3 region has the DNA TGTGCCAGCGACGACAGAGCTGGAAACACCATATATTTT. Its translation: CASDDRAGNTIYF.

The DNA for the CDR3 is TGTGCCAGTAGTCCCGGGACATTGACCTACGAGCAGTACTTC. This encodes CASSPGTLTYEQYF. The V call is TRBV19, the J call TRBJ2-7, with D possibly matching TRBD1 (6 bases). V was shortened by 5 bases and J by 2 bases, with 13 bases between the two germline ends. Germline CDR1 LNHDA, CDR2 SQIVND (reference sequence). The CDR3 totals 14 residues.

This chain connects TRBV9 to TRBJ2-1; 9 positions match TRBD2. V lost 2 bases and J lost 7; bases outside the gene matches: 7. In germline, CDR1 is SGDLS, CDR2 YYNGEE. The CDR3 runs 15 residues. CDR3 protein: CASSVAGGPSNEQFF. The CDR3 DNA follows: TGTGCCAGCAGCGTTGCGGGGGGGCCCTCAAATGAGCAGTTCTTC.

V usage is TRBV5-6 and J usage is TRBJ2-5; 7 positions agree with TRBD2. V lost 0 bases to trimming and J lost 5 bases; unmatched junction nucleotides: 1. The germline V gene has CDR1 SGHDT and CDR2 YYEEEE. The CDR3 is made up of 13 amino acids. In DNA form, the CDR3 reads TGTGCCAGCAGCTTGGCCGGGGGGGAGACCCAGTACTTC. As protein: CASSLAGGETQYF.

The chain recombines TRBV5-4 with TRBJ2-5; D gene ambiguous. Germline assignment: CDR1 SGHNT and CDR2 YYREEE (reference sequence). The CDR3 length is 14 residues. V gave up 0 bases and J gave up 5 bases, with 11 bases separating them. The CDR3 loop reads CASSLEARWETQYF. The CDR3 DNA reads as TGTGCCAGCAGCTTGGAAGCTAGATGGGAGACCCAGTACTTC. The variable domain in full, completed from reference TRBV5-4 and TRBJ2-5, reads ETGVTQSPTHLIKTRGQQVTLRCSSQSGHNTVSWYQQALGQGPQFIFQYYREEENGRGNFPPRFSGLQFPNYSSELNVNALELDDSALYLCASSLEARWETQYFGPGTRLLVL.

The rearrangement links TRBV18 to TRBJ2-4; 10 positions match TRBD1. Trimming cost V 6 bases and J 1 base; bases outside gene matches: 0. The germline V gene encodes CDR1 KGHSH and CDR2 LQKENI. There are 14 residues in the CDR3. The CDR3: CASSGQGAKNIQYF. In DNA form, the CDR3 reads TGTGCCAGCTCGGGACAGGGGGCCAAAAACATTCAGTACTTC.

The CDR3 DNA follows: TGCGCCAGCAGTCAAGGTGTACCGGGACAGGGATGCGAAAAACTGTTTTTT. Protein sequence: CASSQGVPGQGCEKLFF. The chain recombines TRBV23-1 with TRBJ1-4, with 9 bases that match TRBD1. TRBV23-1 is an ORF, and what it does is uncertain. The CDR3 runs 17 residues. V trimming: 2 bases; J trimming: 8 bases; junction bases outside the gene matches: 12.

This sequence joins TRBV28 and TRBJ1-1; TRBD1 is a possible D gene (6 bases). Trimming removed 8 bases from V and 2 bases from J, with 15 bases in between. CDR1 is MDHEN, CDR2 SYDVKM, per germline. The CDR3 extends over 14 amino acids. This chain's CDR3 is CASARLDRNTEAFF. In nucleotides, the CDR3 is TGTGCCAGCGCACGACTGGACAGAAACACTGAAGCTTTCTTT.

The rearrangement links TRBV27 to TRBJ2-7; D may be TRBD1 (6 bases). From germline, CDR1 is MNHEY and CDR2 SMNVEV (reference sequence). The CDR3 covers 13 residues. V lost 2 bases to trimming and J lost 3 bases, with 8 bases between them. CDR3 nucleotides: TGTGCCAGCAGTTTAGGACAGAACTACGAGCAGTACTTC. Encoded protein: CASSLGQNYEQYF.

In DNA, the CDR3 is TGTGCCAGCAGCCCCGTATCAGGGGTCCGCACCTTC. Encoded protein: CASSPVSGVRTF. This rearrangement joins TRBV7-3 to TRBJ1-2, with a weak D call TRBD1 (6 bases). The CDR3 spans 12 residues. The V gene's germline CDR1 is SGHTA and CDR2 FQGTGA. Trimming took 5 bases from V and 13 from J, leaving 17 bases between them. The full variable domain, its missing parts supplied by reference TRBV7-3 and TRBJ1-2, is GAGVSQTPSNKVTEKGKYVELRCDPISGHTALYWYRQSLGQGPEFLIYFQGTGAADDSGLPNDRFFAVRPEGSVSTLKIQRTERGDSAVYLCASSPVSGVRTFGSGTRLTVV.

V and J are TRBV27 and TRBJ1-6; a possible D gene is TRBD1 (5 bases). The germline CDR1 and CDR2 sequences are MNHEY and SMNVEV (reference sequence). This CDR3 spans 16 amino acids. V gave up 3 bases and J gave up 11 bases, with 20 bases separating them. The CDR3 loop is CASSFFGGTLLPPLHF. CDR3 in DNA: TGTGCCAGCAGTTTCTTTGGGGGGACCCTTTTGCCACCCCTCCACTTT.

This clone was recorded only once. This sequence joins TRBV19 and TRBJ1-2; 9 nucleotides align to TRBD1. Germline-derived CDR1 and CDR2 are LNHDA and SQIVND (reference sequence). V dropped 7 bases and J dropped 2; count of bases not matched to a gene: 11. The CDR3 has 16 amino acids. Here the CDR3 reads CASTQRGTGTNYGYTF. As DNA, the CDR3 is TGTGCCAGTACCCAAAGGGGGACAGGGACCAACTATGGCTACACCTTC.

In its sample, this clone was seen once. V is TRBV19 and J is TRBJ1-3, with 9 bases identical to TRBD1. The CDR3 spans 15 residues. Germline V gives CDR1 LNHDA, CDR2 SQIVND (reference sequence). Trimming cost V 4 bases and J 7 bases; bases outside gene matches: 8. The CDR3 nucleotides read TGTGCCAGTAGTAGACAGGGGACAGGGCAGAACACCATATATTTT. This codes for CASSRQGTGQNTIYF.

This clone appeared once. CDR3 region: CASSLVRQFSSGNTIYF. The CDR3 region has the DNA TGTGCCAGCAGCTTAGTCCGACAGTTTTCCTCTGGAAACACCATATATTTT. The rearrangement uses TRBV11-3 and TRBJ1-3, with D maybe TRBD1 (5 bases). The germline CDR1 and CDR2 sequences are SGHNT and YENEEA. The V gene lost 1 base and the J gene lost 0 bases, with 13 bases spanning the gap. This CDR3 has 17 residues.

This sequence joins TRBV7-2 and TRBJ1-2, with a possible D match to TRBD1 (6 bases). This CDR3 has 15 residues. Germline V gene data show CDR1 as SGHTA and CDR2 as FQGNSA. Trimming removed 7 bases from V and 1 base from J, with 16 bases in between. The CDR3, as DNA: TGTGCCAGCAACGAGACAGGAACCCTTAACTATGGCTACACCTTC. Encoded protein: CASNETGTLNYGYTF.

The chain carries TRBV9 and TRBJ1-6; D gene unclear. The CDR3 spans 17 residues. The germline CDR1 and CDR2 sequences are SGDLS and YYNGEE. Trimming removed 2 bases from V and 8 bases from J, with 20 bases in between. The CDR3 DNA is TGTGCCAGCAGCGTCGCACCGGGTCCTCGGAGGGATTCACCCCTCCACTTT. It yields the protein CASSVAPGPRRDSPLHF.

This chain's CDR3 is CSVDKTGGDYGYTF. As DNA, the CDR3 is TGCAGCGTTGACAAGACAGGGGGCGACTATGGCTACACCTTC. The chain recombines TRBV29-1 with TRBJ1-2, with TRBD1 matching 10 bases. In germline, CDR1 is SQVTM, CDR2 ANQGSEA. The J segment lost 3 bases and the V segment lost 3 bases, leaving 4 bases of the junction unmatched. This CDR3 is 14 amino acids long. The entire variable domain, with the rest obtained from reference TRBV29-1 and TRBJ1-2, is as follows: SAVISQKPSRDICQRGTSLTIQCQVDSQVTMMFWYRQQPGQSLTLIATANQGSEATYESGFVIDKFPISRPNLTFSTLTVSNMSPEDSSIYLCSVDKTGGDYGYTFGSGTRLTVV.

The rearrangement uses TRBV4-2 and TRBJ1-5; TRBD1 aligns across 7 bases. Germline V gives CDR1 LGHNA, CDR2 YNFKEQ. The CDR3 is made up of 15 amino acids. Trimming removed 4 bases from V and 4 bases from J; junction bases left unmatched: 7. The CDR3 DNA is TGTGCCAGCAGCCCAGCTCTCAGGGGGAATCAGCCCCAGCATTTT. Protein sequence: CASSPALRGNQPQHF.

V is TRBV5-1 and J is TRBJ1-1, with a possible D match to TRBD1 (6 bases). CDR1 is SGHRS and CDR2 is YFSETQ in the germline V gene. Trimming removed 4 bases from V and 1 base from J, with 14 bases in between. The CDR3 is 15 amino acids. The CDR3 loop reads CASSDTGTTNTEAFF. CDR3 bases: TGCGCCAGCAGCGATACCGGGACAACGAACACTGAAGCTTTCTTT.

The genes are TRBV10-3 and TRBJ2-7; TRBD1 aligns across 8 bases. Germline values: CDR1 ENHRY, CDR2 SYGVKD. CDR3 length: 14 amino acids. V lost 5 bases to trimming and J lost 3 bases; unmatched junction nucleotides: 6. CDR3 region: CAISPGGTNYEQYF. The CDR3 DNA reads as TGTGCCATCAGTCCAGGGGGCACCAACTACGAGCAGTACTTC.

The chain is built from TRBV7-9 and TRBJ1-1, with 8 bases fitting TRBD1. J gave up 5 bases and V 11 bases, and 4 bases lay outside the gene matches. The CDR3 runs 11 residues. Germline lookup yields CDR1 SEHNR and CDR2 FQNEAQ (reference sequence). Here the CDR3 reads CAGQGGTEAFF. The CDR3 region has the DNA TGTGCCGGACAGGGTGGGACTGAAGCTTTCTTT.

This chain joins TRBV4-3 and TRBJ2-7; tentative D call: TRBD2 (6 bases). Germline-derived CDR1 and CDR2 are LGHNA and YSLEER. This CDR3 has 14 residues. V lost 1 base to trimming and J lost 3 bases, with 10 bases between them. The CDR3 loop reads CASSQASSDYEQYF. The CDR3 nucleotides read TGCGCCAGCAGCCAAGCTTCTAGCGACTACGAGCAGTACTTC.